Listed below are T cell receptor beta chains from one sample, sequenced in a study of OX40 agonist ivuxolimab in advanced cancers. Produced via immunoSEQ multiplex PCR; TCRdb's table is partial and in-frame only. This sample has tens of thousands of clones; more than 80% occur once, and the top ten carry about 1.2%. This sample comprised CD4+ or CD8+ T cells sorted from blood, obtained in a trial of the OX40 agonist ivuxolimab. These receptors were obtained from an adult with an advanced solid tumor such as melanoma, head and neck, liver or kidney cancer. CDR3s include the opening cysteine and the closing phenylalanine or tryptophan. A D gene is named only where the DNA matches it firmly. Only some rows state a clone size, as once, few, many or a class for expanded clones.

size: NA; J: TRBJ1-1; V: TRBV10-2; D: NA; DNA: TGCGCCAGCAGTGAGTCTGGGAACACTGAAGCTTTCTTT; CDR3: CASSESGNTEAFF
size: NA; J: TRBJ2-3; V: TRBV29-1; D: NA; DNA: TGCAGCGTTGAAGGGGGCACAGATACGCAGTATTTT; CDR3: CSVEGGTDTQYF
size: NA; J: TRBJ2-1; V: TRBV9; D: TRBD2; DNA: TGTGCCAGCAGCGTATACACTAGCGGGGGGAAGCAGTTCTTC; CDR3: CASSVYTSGGKQFF
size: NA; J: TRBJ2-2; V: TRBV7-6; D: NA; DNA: TGTGCCAGCAGCGAAGGGGTAGCGGCGAACACCGGGGAGCTGTTTTTT; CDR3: CASSEGVAANTGELFF
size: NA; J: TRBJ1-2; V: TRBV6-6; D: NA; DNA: TGTGCCAGCAGTTACTCGAACAGTCGGTATGGCTACACCTTC; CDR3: CASSYSNSRYGYTF
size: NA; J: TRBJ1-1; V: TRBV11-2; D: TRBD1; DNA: TGTGCCAGCAGGCTCCCAGGGGGGACTGAAGCTTTCTTT; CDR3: CASRLPGGTEAFF
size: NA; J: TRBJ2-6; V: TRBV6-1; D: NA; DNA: TGTGCCAGCAGGATGAGGGACTCTGGGGCCAACGTCCTGACTTTC; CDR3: CASRMRDSGANVLTF
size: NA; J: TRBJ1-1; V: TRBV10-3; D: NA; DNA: TGTGCCATCAGCGGGGACACTGAAGCTTTCTTT; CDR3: CAISGDTEAFF
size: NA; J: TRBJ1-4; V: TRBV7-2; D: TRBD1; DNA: TGTGCCAGCAGCTTGGCGGGACAGGGGCATGAAAAACTGTTTTTT; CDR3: CASSLAGQGHEKLFF
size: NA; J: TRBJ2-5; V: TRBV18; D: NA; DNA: TGTGCCAGCTCAGCCAAAGAGACCCAGTACTTC; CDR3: CASSAKETQYF
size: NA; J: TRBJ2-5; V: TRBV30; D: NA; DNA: TGTGCCTGGAGCGGACCATTTGGGCTTCAAGGAGTTCTAGAGACCCAGTACTTC; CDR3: CAWSGPFGLQGVLETQYF
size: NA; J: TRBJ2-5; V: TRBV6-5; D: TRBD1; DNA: TGTGCCAGCAGTTACAAGGGACAGGTCGCCGGGACCCAGTACTTC; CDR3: CASSYKGQVAGTQYF
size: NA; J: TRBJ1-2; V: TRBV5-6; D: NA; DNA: TGTGCCAGCAGATCATGGGACGGCTATGGCTACACCTTC; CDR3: CASRSWDGYGYTF
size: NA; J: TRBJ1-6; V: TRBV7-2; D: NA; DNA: TGTGCCAGCAGCTTAGCGAGGGATTCACCCCTCCACTTT; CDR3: CASSLARDSPLHF
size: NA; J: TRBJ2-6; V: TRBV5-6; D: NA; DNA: TGTGCCAGCAGCTTGCCTGGCGGAGCTGGGGCCAACGTCCTGACTTTC; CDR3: CASSLPGGAGANVLTF
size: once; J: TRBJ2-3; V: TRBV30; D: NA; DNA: TGTGCCTGGGCGAGGGGGGGTAGCACAGATACGCAGTATTTT; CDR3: CAWARGGSTDTQYF
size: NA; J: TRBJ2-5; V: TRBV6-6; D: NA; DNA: TGTGCCAGCAGTTACAGAGCGGGAGAGACCCAGTACTTC; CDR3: CASSYRAGETQYF
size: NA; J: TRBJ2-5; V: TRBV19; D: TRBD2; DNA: TGTGCCAGCGACCGGGGGGGCCGTCAAGAGACCCAGTACTTC; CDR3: CASDRGGRQETQYF
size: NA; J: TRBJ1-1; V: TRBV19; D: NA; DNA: TGTGCCAGTAGGTCAGTCCCTATGAACACTGAAGCTTTCTTT; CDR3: CASRSVPMNTEAFF
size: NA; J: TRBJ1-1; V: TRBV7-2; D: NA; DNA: TGTGCCAGCAGCCGCGCTCAAACAGGGAACACTGAAGCTTTCTTT; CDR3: CASSRAQTGNTEAFF
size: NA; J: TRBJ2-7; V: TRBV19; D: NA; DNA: TGTGCCAGTAGTATAGGAACAGGGATCGCCTACGAGCAGTACTTC; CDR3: CASSIGTGIAYEQYF
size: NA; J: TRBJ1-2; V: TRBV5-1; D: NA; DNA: TGCGCCAGCAGCTTGCAGGGGACCCCAGGGAGCTACACCTTC; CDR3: CASSLQGTPGSYTF
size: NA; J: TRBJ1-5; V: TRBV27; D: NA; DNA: TGTGCCACTGCTGGTGGGCCACTTCAGCCCCAACATTTT; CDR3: CATAGGPLQPQHF
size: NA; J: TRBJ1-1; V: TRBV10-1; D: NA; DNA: TGCGCCACACGCCCCCCGGGGCGGAACACTGAAGCTTTCTTT; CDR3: CATRPPGRNTEAFF
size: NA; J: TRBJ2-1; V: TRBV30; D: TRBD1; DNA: TGTGCAGCGAGGGGGCCACACTCCTACAATGAGCAGTTCTTC; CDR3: CAARGPHSYNEQFF
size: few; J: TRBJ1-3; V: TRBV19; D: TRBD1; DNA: TGTGCCAGTAGCCCCGGGACAGGGGCAAAGGCTGGAAACACCATATATTTT; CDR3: CASSPGTGAKAGNTIYF
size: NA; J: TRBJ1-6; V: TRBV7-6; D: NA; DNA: TGTGCCAGCAGCTCGGGTGGCGATTCACCCCTCCACTTT; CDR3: CASSSGGDSPLHF
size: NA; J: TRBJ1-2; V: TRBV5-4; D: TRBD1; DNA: TGTGCCAGCCAGACAGGGATCGACTATGGCTACACCTTC; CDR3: CASQTGIDYGYTF
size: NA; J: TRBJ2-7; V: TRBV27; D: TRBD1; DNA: TGTGCCAGCAGCCGCCCGGGACAGGGCTACGAGCAGTACTTC; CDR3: CASSRPGQGYEQYF
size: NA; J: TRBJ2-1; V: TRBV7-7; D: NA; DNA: TGTGCTAGCAGCCCAACCTCACCGCCGGACAATGAGCAGTTCTTC; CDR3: CASSPTSPPDNEQFF
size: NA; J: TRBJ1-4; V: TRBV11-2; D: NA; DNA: TGTGCCAGCAGCCCCTCCGGGACGGCAAATGAAAAACTGTTTTTT; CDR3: CASSPSGTANEKLFF
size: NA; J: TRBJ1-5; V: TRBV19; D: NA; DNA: TGTGCCAGTAGTAGCGGGGGGGATCCCTATCAGCCCCAGCATTTT; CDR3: CASSSGGDPYQPQHF
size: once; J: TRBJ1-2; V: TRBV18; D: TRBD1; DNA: TGTGCCAGCTCACCACTTCCCGGGACAGGGGGCCGTGGCTACACCTTC; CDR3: CASSPLPGTGGRGYTF
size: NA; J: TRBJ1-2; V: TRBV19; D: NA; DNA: TGTGCCAGTTCCCCGGGGCTTCCTAATGGCTACACCTTC; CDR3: CASSPGLPNGYTF
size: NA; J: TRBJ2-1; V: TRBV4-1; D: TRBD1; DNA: TGCGCCAGCAGCCAAGACAGGGGGCTATGGAATGAGCAGTTCTTC; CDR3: CASSQDRGLWNEQFF
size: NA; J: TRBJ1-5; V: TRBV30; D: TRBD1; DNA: TGTGCCTGGGACCCGGGACAGGGGGCGCGAAGCAATCAGCCCCAGCATTTT; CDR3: CAWDPGQGARSNQPQHF
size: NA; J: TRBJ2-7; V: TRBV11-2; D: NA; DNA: TGTGCCAGCAGCCACCGGGTAGGGCCCGAGCAGTACTTC; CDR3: CASSHRVGPEQYF
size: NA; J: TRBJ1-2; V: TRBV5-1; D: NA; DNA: TGCGCCAGCAGCTTTGGGGGCGGCAACTATGGCTACACCTTC; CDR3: CASSFGGGNYGYTF
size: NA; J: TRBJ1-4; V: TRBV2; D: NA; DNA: TGTGCCAGCAGTGATTGGGGGGCGACTAATGAAAAACTGTTTTTT; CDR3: CASSDWGATNEKLFF
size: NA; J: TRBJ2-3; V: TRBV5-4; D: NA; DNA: TGTGCCAGCAGCTCCTCGGAGGTGAGGTCGACAGATACGCAGTATTTT; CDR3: CASSSSEVRSTDTQYF
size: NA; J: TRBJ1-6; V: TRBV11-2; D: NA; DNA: TGTGCCAGCAGCCGGAGGTCCTATAATTCACCCCTCCACTTT; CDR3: CASSRRSYNSPLHF
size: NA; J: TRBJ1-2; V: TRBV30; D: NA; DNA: TGTGCCTGGAGTGTATTCCTTGGTTTTAACTATGGCTACACCTTC; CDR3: CAWSVFLGFNYGYTF
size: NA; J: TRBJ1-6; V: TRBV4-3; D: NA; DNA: TGCGCCAGCAGCCAAGATGGGGCAGGGTGGAGTTCACCCCTCCACTTT; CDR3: CASSQDGAGWSSPLHF
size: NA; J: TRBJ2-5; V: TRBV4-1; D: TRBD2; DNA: TGCGCCAGCAGCCATCTTTTTAGCGGGGGAGCGGCCCAGTACTTC; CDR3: CASSHLFSGGAAQYF
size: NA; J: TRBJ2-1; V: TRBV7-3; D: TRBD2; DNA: TGTGCCAGCAGCACGACTAGCGGGGGGGCCCGGAATGAGCAGTTCTTC; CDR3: CASSTTSGGARNEQFF
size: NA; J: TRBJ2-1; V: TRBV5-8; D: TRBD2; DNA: TGTGCCAGCAGCTTTTACGGACTAGCCTTTGAGCAGTTCTTC; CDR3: CASSFYGLAFEQFF
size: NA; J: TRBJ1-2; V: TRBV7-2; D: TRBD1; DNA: TGTGCCAGCAGCCGGGGACAGGGTCGATGGGGCTACACCTTC; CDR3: CASSRGQGRWGYTF
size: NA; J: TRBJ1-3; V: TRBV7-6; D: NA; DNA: TGTGCCAGCAGCCCAAGGACAGCCTCTGGAAACACCATATATTTT; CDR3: CASSPRTASGNTIYF
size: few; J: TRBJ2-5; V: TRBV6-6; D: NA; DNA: TGTGCCAGCAGTCCCGGGGGACACAAAGAGACCCAGTACTTC; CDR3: CASSPGGHKETQYF
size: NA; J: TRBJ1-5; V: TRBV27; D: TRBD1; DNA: TGTGCCAGCAGTCGCGACAGGGATTTACAGCCCCAGCATTTT; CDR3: CASSRDRDLQPQHF
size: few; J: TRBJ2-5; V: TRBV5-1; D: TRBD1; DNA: TGCGCCAGCGCGGGTACAGGGGGCGAGACCCAGTACTTC; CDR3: CASAGTGGETQYF
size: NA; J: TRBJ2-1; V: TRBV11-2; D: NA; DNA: TGTGCCAGCAGCTTCCGGAGAGGGACCCGTTACAATGAGCAGTTCTTC; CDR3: CASSFRRGTRYNEQFF
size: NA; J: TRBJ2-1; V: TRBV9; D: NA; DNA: TGTGCCAGCAGCGCCGGGGTTAAAGATGAGCAGTTCTTC; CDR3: CASSAGVKDEQFF
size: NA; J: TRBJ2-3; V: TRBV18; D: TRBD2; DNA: TGTGCCAGCTCACCGGGGACAAGCGGGGGGGCCGGAGATACGCAGTATTTT; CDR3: CASSPGTSGGAGDTQYF